These T cell receptor beta chains were read from a single sample in a study of response to subunit inactivated influenza vaccine. Each CDR3 protein gets one entry after TCRdb re-called the RT-PCR reads with MiXCR. This sample yields over 300,000 distinct CDR3 sequences, of which about a fifth are seen a single time; 10% belongs to the top ten. The sample here was PBMCs from blood, taken about 20 months after vaccination. Receptors originate from a man in his fifties or sixties who received an inactivated influenza vaccine. CDR3s include the opening cysteine and the closing phenylalanine or tryptophan. The order of the fields is V gene, CDR3 protein.

>TRBV29-1
CSVEGVNTEAFF
>TRBV5-1
CASSLIVQEETQYF
>TRBV19
CASSTGQGAYNSPLHF
>TRBV9
CASSVEGYLQGMNTEAFF
>TRBV7-9
CASSAWVGGFYGYTF
>TRBV12-3/TRBV12-4
CASSPPAAGGATGELFF
>TRBV11-2
CASSLNGGRVYSNQPQHF
>TRBV5-1
CASSPRDQYNEQFF
>TRBV11-2
CASSPTSGWGRFQETQYF
>TRBV20-1
CSARDSVAENTDTQYF
>TRBV6-1
CASTETARYGYTF
>TRBV30
CAWGQSYEQYF
>TRBV10-3
CAISIAGTPGMGNTIYF
>TRBV28
CASSFEGHRGASNQPQHF
>TRBV6-2/TRBV6-3
CASSYSFTSGRVNTEAFF
>TRBV4-3
CASSQPRTGLYNEQFF
>TRBV4-2
CASSQDGWETQYF
>TRBV7-9
CASSLDRAPGTEAFF
>TRBV29-1
CSAGPGGGEQFF
>TRBV2
CASSGTGGDQPQHF
>TRBV6-2/TRBV6-3
CASSYPGDGELFF
>TRBV6-2/TRBV6-3
CASSYVDLPGAHEQYF
>TRBV4-3
CASSQDIRVPGNTIYF